The table lists the clone carrying this T cell receptor beta chain with a few counts. Its antigen remains unknown. These data belong to a study of identical twins. Broader study findings: Instead of following the same donors, the conclusions were based on cross-sectional statistical analysis.

Template switching added a universal primer binding site, and final cDNA carried unique molecular identifiers. TCRdb ran MiXCR on the 5' RACE reads and lists one entry per CDR3 protein. Of 200,000 to 300,000 distinct CDR3 sequences in the sample, approximately 10% were seen once. The CDR3 runs to 12 residues. This TCR was sampled from a man between 50 and 59 years old in good health. This chain connects TRBV21-1 to TRBJ1-2. TRBV21-1 counts as a pseudogene. The material sequenced was memory T cells sorted from blood. CDR3 sequence: CASGYVGCGYTF. Written as DNA, the CDR3 is TGTGCCAGCGGTTATGTGGGATGTGGCTACACCTTC.